The 24 T cell receptor beta chains in this list originate from one sample, sequenced in a study of blood T cell repertoires in COVID-19. The data were produced by immunoSEQ multiplex PCR, yet TCRdb's version contains in-frame clones alone and is incomplete. The data contain 70,000 to 100,000 clones, 88% of them singletons. Sequences were obtained from peripheral blood. Receptors were obtained from a woman aged 80 or over with active COVID-19.

V gene TRBV7-8 combines with J gene TRBJ1-4, with 10 bases aligning to TRBD1. V dropped 5 bases and J dropped 2; count of bases not matched to a gene: 5. The CDR3 is made up of 16 amino acids. Germline V gives CDR1 SGHVS, CDR2 FQNEAQ. The CDR3 DNA reads as TGTGCCAGCAGCCCAGGACAGGGGGGGACTAATGAAAAACTGTTTTTT. Protein product: CASSPGQGGTNEKLFF.

Here the CDR3 DNA reads TGTGCCACCAGTGACCCCAAATCGACTAGCGGGAGGGAGTATGAGACCCAGTACTTC. Its translation: CATSDPKSTSGREYETQYF. This chain joins TRBV24-1 and TRBJ2-5, with 14 bases identical to TRBD2. Per germline, CDR1 KGHDR and CDR2 SFDVKD. The junction had 14 bases not matched to a gene; V was cut back by 4 bases and J by 5 bases. The CDR3 length is 19 residues.

The V and J genes are TRBV5-1 and TRBJ1-2; 8 positions match TRBD1. Per germline, CDR1 SGHRS and CDR2 YFSETQ. The CDR3 is 14 amino acids. The junction had 5 bases not matched to a gene; V was cut back by 0 bases and J by 7 bases. In nucleotides, the CDR3 is TGCGCCAGCAGCTTGGCCGGACAGGGTTCTGGCTACACCTTC. It encodes CASSLAGQGSGYTF.

V is TRBV7-2 and J is TRBJ2-7; D may be TRBD1 (8 bases). Between the trimmed V and J ends, which lost 5 bases and 9 bases, there was a span of 14 bases. CDR1 and CDR2 (germline): SGHTA, FQGNSA. The CDR3 has 12 residues. DNA for the CDR3: TGTGCCAGCAGCCCGGACAGGGAGGGGCAGTACTTC. Protein sequence: CASSPDREGQYF. The full variable domain, with the rest looked up from reference TRBV7-2 and TRBJ2-7, is GAGVSQSPSNKVTEKGKDVELRCDPISGHTALYWYRQSLGQGLEFLIYFQGNSAPDKSGLPSDRFSAERTGGSVSTLTIQRTQQEDSAVYLCASSPDREGQYFGPGTRLTVT.

The chain joins TRBV5-6 to TRBJ1-1, with TRBD1 identical over 9 bases. CDR1 is SGHDT and CDR2 is YYEEEE in the germline V gene. After removal of 7 bases from V and 3 bases from J, the junction contained 10 bases not matched to a gene. The CDR3 spans 15 residues. DNA of the CDR3: TGTGCCAGCGGATTAACATACAGGGGGCACACTGAAGCTTTCTTT. It is translated as CASGLTYRGHTEAFF.

V gene TRBV11-2 combines with J gene TRBJ2-7, with D perhaps matching TRBD1 (6 bases). CDR3 length: 14 amino acids. Trimming left V 2 bases short and J 2 bases short, with 10 bases between. Germline V CDR1 and CDR2: SGHAT, FQNNGV. CDR3 amino acids: CASSLTPGAYEQYF. Written as DNA, the CDR3 is TGTGCCAGCAGCTTAACCCCAGGGGCCTACGAGCAGTACTTC.

V and J are TRBV14 and TRBJ2-1; a weak D match, TRBD1 (5 bases). Germline CDR1 reads SGHDN; CDR2 reads FVKESK. The CDR3 has 16 amino acids. V was trimmed by 4 bases and J by 4 bases, leaving 17 bases between them. This CDR3 is CASSPLGAVKYNEQFF. The CDR3, as DNA: TGTGCCAGCAGCCCCCTAGGGGCGGTCAAATACAATGAGCAGTTCTTC.

The rearrangement joins TRBV7-9 to TRBJ2-7; 9 bases are shared with TRBD2. The germline V gene encodes CDR1 SEHNR and CDR2 FQNEAQ (reference sequence). The CDR3 consists of 16 residues. V shed 5 bases, J shed 2 bases, and the junction held 10 bases outside the gene matches. CDR3 in DNA: TGTGCCAGCAGCGGGGGAGCGGGAGGCCCCACCTACGAGCAGTACTTC. Its protein is CASSGGAGGPTYEQYF. The whole variable domain, remainder taken from reference TRBV7-9 and TRBJ2-7, is DTGVSQNPRHKITKRGQNVTFRCDPISEHNRLYWYRQTLGQGPEFLTYFQNEAQLEKSRLLSDRFSAERPKGSFSTLEIQRTEQGDSAMYLCASSGGAGGPTYEQYFGPGTRLTVT.

A single count supports this clone. The J gene is TRBJ1-2, the V gene TRBV7-9; 7 nucleotides agree with TRBD1. Germline V gene data show CDR1 as SEHNR and CDR2 as FQNEAQ (reference sequence). After removal of 5 bases from V and 8 bases from J, the junction contained 8 bases not matched to a gene. CDR3 length equals 13 residues. CDR3 protein: CASSPGQPSGYTF. In nucleotides, the CDR3 is TGTGCCAGCAGCCCGGGACAGCCCTCGGGCTACACCTTC. Full variable domain (missing parts from reference TRBV7-9 and TRBJ1-2): DTGVSQNPRHKITKRGQNVTFRCDPISEHNRLYWYRQTLGQGPEFLTYFQNEAQLEKSRLLSDRFSAERPKGSFSTLEIQRTEQGDSAMYLCASSPGQPSGYTFGSGTRLTVV.

This chain links TRBV7-6 with TRBJ2-1; 7 bases are a match to TRBD2. J gave up 5 bases and V 3 bases, and 10 bases lay outside the gene matches. Germline V gives CDR1 SGHVS, CDR2 FNYEAQ. This CDR3 region has 16 residues. CDR3 protein: CASSLVRAGANNEQFF. The CDR3 DNA reads as TGTGCCAGCAGCTTGGTGAGGGCGGGAGCGAACAATGAGCAGTTCTTC.

This chain links TRBV6-2 or TRBV6-3 with TRBJ2-1; 9 bases fit TRBD1. Per the germline V gene, CDR1 is MNHEY and CDR2 is SVGEGT. The CDR3 consists of 18 residues. V trimming: 4 bases; J trimming: 4 bases; junction bases outside the gene matches: 14. The CDR3 bases are TGTGCCAGCAGTTCCAGGAAGTTAGGGACAGGGACTTACAATGAGCAGTTCTTC. Residues: CASSSRKLGTGTYNEQFF.

The chain has TRBV29-1 and TRBJ2-6; 7 bases match TRBD1. The CDR3 extends over 18 amino acids. The ends lost 5 bases at V and 0 bases at J; junction bases unmatched: 13. Germline CDR1 SQVTM, CDR2 ANQGSEA. The CDR3 reads CSVYFGQASISGANVLTF. The DNA of the CDR3 is TGCAGCGTTTACTTCGGACAGGCTTCAATCTCTGGGGCCAACGTCCTGACTTTC.

The chain is built from TRBV7-2 and TRBJ1-5; D not certain. The germline V gene has CDR1 SGHTA and CDR2 FQGNSA. The CDR3 extends over 12 amino acids. V gave up 5 bases and J gave up 8 bases, with 10 bases separating them. This CDR3 reads CASSRDHEPQHF. For the CDR3, the DNA is TGTGCCAGCAGCAGAGATCACGAGCCCCAGCATTTT.

The chain employs TRBV10-3 and TRBJ2-1, with 10 nucleotides matching TRBD2. From germline, CDR1 is ENHRY and CDR2 SYGVKD. After removal of 2 bases from V and 4 bases from J, the junction contained 2 bases not matched to a gene. The length of the CDR3 is 15 residues. The DNA of the CDR3 is TGTGCCATCAGTGAGGGACTAGCGGCATACAATGAGCAGTTCTTC. Its translation: CAISEGLAAYNEQFF.

The V and J genes are TRBV10-3 and TRBJ2-5; 10 positions match TRBD2. V shed 2 bases, J shed 5 bases, and the junction held 11 bases outside the gene matches. This CDR3 comprises 17 residues. CDR1 and CDR2 from the germline V gene are ENHRY and SYGVKD. CDR3 protein: CAISEGLASGSSETQYF. In nucleotides, the CDR3 is TGTGCCATCAGTGAGGGTCTGGCTAGCGGGAGCAGCGAGACCCAGTACTTC.

The rearrangement uses TRBV11-1 and TRBJ1-3; D may be TRBD1 (6 bases). The V gene's germline CDR1 is SGHAT and CDR2 FQDESV (reference sequence). V was shortened by 4 bases and J by 2 bases, with 9 bases between the two germline ends. This CDR3 region has 14 residues. The CDR3: CASSSRGTGNTIYF. CDR3 DNA: TGTGCCAGCAGCTCGAGGGGGACTGGAAACACCATATATTTT.

Only a few counts were recorded for this clone. The chain is built from TRBV7-2 and TRBJ1-1; D is unresolved. The ends were cut back, 2 bases at V and 4 bases at J, with 11 bases in the middle. Germline CDR1 is SGHTA and CDR2 is FQGNSA. CDR3 size: 14 residues. CDR3 DNA sequence: TGTGCCAGCAGCTTACGAGCGGGAGGCACTGAAGCTTTCTTT. Amino acids: CASSLRAGGTEAFF.

This chain connects TRBV7-2 to TRBJ1-2; 7 positions match TRBD1. The trim removed 4 bases at V and 2 bases at J, leaving 13 bases unmatched. The CDR3 sequence is 17 residues long. In germline, CDR1 is SGHTA, CDR2 FQGNSA. The CDR3 is CASSSAGGGDLNYGYTF. CDR3 DNA sequence: TGTGCCAGCAGCTCCGCAGGGGGAGGCGATTTGAACTATGGCTACACCTTC.

The J gene is TRBJ2-2, the V gene TRBV30; no clear D gene. Between the trimmed V and J ends, which lost 4 bases and 3 bases, there was a span of 6 bases. The CDR3 is 12 residues long. Germline CDR1 reads GTSNPN; CDR2 reads SVGIG (reference sequence). The CDR3 DNA reads as TGTGCCTGGACCTTCCACACCGGGGAGCTGTTTTTT. Its protein product is CAWTFHTGELFF.

This clone was seen only a few times. The chain couples TRBV7-2 to TRBJ2-1; D is undetermined. Germline loops: CDR1 SGHTA, CDR2 FQGNSA. This CDR3 has 13 amino acids. Trimming took 5 bases from V and 5 from J, leaving 10 bases between them. For the CDR3, the DNA is TGTGCCAGCAGCCGAACGATAGACAATGAGCAGTTCTTC. The encoded protein is CASSRTIDNEQFF. The variable domain in full, with the rest retrieved from reference TRBV7-2 and TRBJ2-1, is GAGVSQSPSNKVTEKGKDVELRCDPISGHTALYWYRQSLGQGLEFLIYFQGNSAPDKSGLPSDRFSAERTGGSVSTLTIQRTQQEDSAVYLCASSRTIDNEQFFGPGTRLTVL.

The V call is TRBV4-1, the J call TRBJ1-5; TRBD1 is a possible D gene (5 bases). The V gene's germline CDR1 is MGHRA and CDR2 YSYEKL. The V and J ends lost 1 base and 4 bases respectively, with 11 bases between them. The CDR3 runs to 15 residues. The CDR3 nucleotides read TGCGCCAGCAGCCAAGGAGGACATGAGAATCAGCCCCAGCATTTT. The encoded protein is CASSQGGHENQPQHF.

This chain links TRBV7-2 with TRBJ2-2; a weak D match, TRBD2 (6 bases). The CDR3 covers 15 residues. Germline CDR1 SGHTA, CDR2 FQGNSA. Trimming shortened V by 1 base and J by 1 base, and 7 bases separated the two germline ends. CDR3 in amino acids: CASSLVAVNTGELFF. CDR3 DNA sequence: TGTGCCAGCAGCTTAGTAGCGGTGAACACCGGGGAGCTGTTTTTT.

The CDR3 spells CASSPGTGNQPQHF. In nucleotides, the CDR3 is TGTGCCAGCTCGCCGGGGACAGGCAATCAGCCCCAGCATTTT. The chain couples TRBV18 to TRBJ1-5; 7 nucleotides match TRBD1. The CDR3 loop spans 14 amino acids. Germline trimming cut 6 bases from V and 2 bases from J; bases unmatched to any gene: 4. Germline CDR1 is KGHSH and CDR2 is LQKENI.

The chain combines TRBV5-4 with TRBJ2-1; D is possibly TRBD2 (5 bases). Germline V CDR1 and CDR2: SGHNT, YYREEE (reference sequence). The CDR3 runs to 14 residues. V was shortened by 4 bases and J by 0 bases, with 8 bases between the two germline ends. The CDR3 loop is CASSPAGSYNEQFF. The CDR3 region has the DNA TGTGCCAGCAGCCCCGCGGGCTCCTACAATGAGCAGTTCTTC.